Here is one T cell receptor beta chain with its context. Its antigen remains unidentified. The input lacks base qualities; no much larger clone sits a single base away. TCRbeta CDR3 regions were amplified from genomic DNA using the immunoSEQ Assay, a bias-controlled multiplex PCR. On the study's bioinformatics: Within the assay, amplification of reference gene primers was used to estimate how many nucleated cells each sample contained. To quantify the absolute abundance of each unique TCRbeta CDR3 rearrangement, sequence reads were collapsed and filtered. For each sample, productive Simpson clonality was calculated by taking the square root of Simpson's diversity index across productive rearrangements. Drawn from immuneACCESS, this table holds only the in-frame rearrangements with V and J called that TCRdb kept. Clones are partly lost; checked studies trace under half to an unresolved V gene and leave the rest unexplained. V and J calls and clone size are given by that table; D and trimming were obtained from the DNA. This sample gives about 150,000 clones in total; more than 75% of them show up just once. Of the sample, roughly 5.2% is held by the ten largest clones.

In Seattle, one collaborating source enrolled patients while the infection was active and tracked those patients longitudinally over the course of disease. Whole blood was collected in K2EDTA tubes by collaborating institutions according to the institutions' own protocols. Collaborator samples were shipped for TCRbeta analysis as frozen whole blood, isolated PBMCs, or DNA extracted from either sample type. The data stem from a study of blood T cell repertoires in COVID-19 (TCRdb year 2020). About the full investigation: The collaborator samples originated in the United States, Italy and Spain and spanned the acute and convalescent phases of COVID-19. The material from the prospective study consisted of cDNA or gDNA derived from T cells, B-cell-depleted T cells, or PBMCs. Deeply sampled blood TCRbeta repertoires from subjects exposed to, actively infected with, or recovered from COVID-19 were included in the dataset. The repertoires were released in a freely available public database intended as a resource for research on the immune response to SARS-CoV-2. Samples were obtained from the ongoing ImmuneRACE study (first 160 participants) and from over 1,000 subjects provided by 6 global collaborators. Nearly every sample came with metadata listing a de-identified subject ID, COVID-19 status, age in years and sex. Where HLA class I and class II types were available, the types were taken from metadata supplied by the sample provider, not from assay-based typing. What the study reported, not specific to this receptor: The quantity of clinical and demographic metadata differed by source and by participant and was supplied without curation.

From its cysteine to its phenylalanine, the CDR3 spans 15 amino acids. This entry keeps only the CDR3 DNA: 45 bases, framed from base 1. CDR1 and CDR2, per the germline V gene (reference sequence), are LNHNV and YYDKDF. Germline trimming: 7 bases from V, 2 bases from J; junction bases outside gene matches: 7. What was sequenced was peripheral blood. This sequence originates from an older woman with COVID-19, enrolled during active disease. The chain links TRBV15 with TRBJ1-2, and 10 junction bases match TRBD1. Here is the DNA: TGTGCCACCACCGGGACAGGGGATGACAACTATGGCTACACCTTC. It translates to CATTGTGDDNYGYTF.